Listed below are T cell receptor beta chains from one sample, sequenced in a study of Ad26.COV2.S vaccination and SARS-CoV-2 variants. Only in-frame clones appear in the TCRdb table, and some are missing; sequencing was by immunoSEQ multiplex PCR. This sample has hundreds of thousands of clones, with roughly 90% found just once. The starting material was peripheral blood, obtained in a trial of Ad26.COV2.S vaccine versus placebo. These TCRs come from a person between 18 and 60 years old who received the Ad26.COV2.S COVID-19 vaccine or a placebo. Each CDR3 is given with its conserved first and last residue. D genes are given only for firm matches. Rows may omit the clone size; those that give it use once, few, many or a size class.

abundance	d_gene	j_gene	v_gene	CDR3nt	CDR3aa
NA	NA	TRBJ2-1	TRBV13	TGTGCCAGCAGAGAGAGAGGGCGCTTGTTCTTC	CASRERGRLFF
NA	TRBD1	TRBJ1-4	TRBV2	TGTGCCAGCAGTCCGGGACAGGTGGCGAATAATGAAAAACTGTTTTTT	CASSPGQVANNEKLFF
NA	TRBD1	TRBJ2-7	TRBV29-1	TGCAGCGCCTTCGGGACAGGGGCATCCTACGAGCAGTACTTC	CSAFGTGASYEQYF
NA	TRBD2	TRBJ2-2	TRBV5-1	TGCGCCAGCAGCTTGCGGTCTAGCGGGGGAACTCCACCCGGGGAGCTGTTTTTT	CASSLRSSGGTPPGELFF
NA	TRBD1	TRBJ1-2	TRBV6-2/TRBV6-3	TGTGCCAGCAGCCAAGTCCCGGGACAGGGACCGGCGGTTCGTAGGAAGACATATGGCTACACCTTC	CASSQVPGQGPAVRRKTYGYTF
NA	NA	TRBJ1-4	TRBV19	TGTGCCAGTAGTACAGAGACGACTAATGAAAAACTGTTTTTT	CASSTETTNEKLFF
NA	NA	TRBJ1-2	TRBV7-2	TGTGCCAGCAGCGCCGCGGGCCCCACCTATGGCTACACCTTC	CASSAAGPTYGYTF
once	NA	TRBJ1-4	TRBV5-1	TGCGCCAGCAGCTTGGGGGGGACTAATGAAAAACTGTTTTTT	CASSLGGTNEKLFF
NA	NA	TRBJ2-1	TRBV21-1	TGTGCCAGCAGCCTCCGACCGTTCTACAATGAGCAGTTCTTC	CASSLRPFYNEQFF
NA	NA	TRBJ2-4	TRBV9	TGTGCCAGCAGCGTAGGGGGGGAAGGCATTCAGTACTTC	CASSVGGEGIQYF
NA	NA	TRBJ1-6	TRBV3-1/TRBV3-2	TGTGCCAGCAGCCCAGCCCTAGAAGGGGCAGGACCCCTCCACTTT	CASSPALEGAGPLHF
NA	TRBD1	TRBJ1-4	TRBV29-1	TGCAGCGCCGGACAGGGAAGTGACGAAAAACTGTTTTTT	CSAGQGSDEKLFF
NA	NA	TRBJ1-2	TRBV9	TGTGCCAGCAGCCCCGCCCCCAAGGGGAACTATGGCTACACCTTC	CASSPAPKGNYGYTF
NA	NA	TRBJ2-7	TRBV5-4	TGTGCCAGCAGCTTGAGCGGTTCGGAGGGTGTGCAGTACTTC	CASSLSGSEGVQYF
NA	TRBD2	TRBJ2-5	TRBV5-1	TGCGCCAGCAGCTCCCCTAGCGGGAATTGGGAGACCCAGTACTTC	CASSSPSGNWETQYF
NA	NA	TRBJ2-1	TRBV14	TGTGCCAGCAGCCAAGCCGCCTACAATGAGCAGTTCTTC	CASSQAAYNEQFF
NA	TRBD2	TRBJ2-1	TRBV6-6	TGTGCCAGCAGTCCCGGGGTTAGCGGGAGGGCCCCGTTCTTC	CASSPGVSGRAPFF
NA	NA	TRBJ1-3	TRBV4-3	TGCGCCAGCAGCCAAGAAAGGGTGGGAAACACCATATATTTT	CASSQERVGNTIYF
NA	TRBD1	TRBJ1-2	TRBV6-2/TRBV6-3	TGTGCCAGCAGTCCGACAGGGATGGCCTATGGCTACACCTTC	CASSPTGMAYGYTF
NA	TRBD1	TRBJ2-7	TRBV27	TGTGCCAGCACCCCGCTCAGGGGGTTTACCGAGCAGTACTTC	CASTPLRGFTEQYF
NA	TRBD2	TRBJ2-1	TRBV30	TGTGCCTGGAGATTCGGACTAGAATCATATGAGCAGTTCTTC	CAWRFGLESYEQFF
NA	NA	TRBJ1-5	TRBV27	TGTGCCAGCAGCCGCCGTGGGGGTCAGCCCCAGCATTTT	CASSRRGGQPQHF
once	NA	TRBJ2-2	TRBV9	TGTGCCAGCGGCGGGCGGAACACCGGGGAGCTGTTTTTT	CASGGRNTGELFF
NA	NA	TRBJ2-2	TRBV6-4	TGTGCCAGCAGAGTCAACAGGGTCACCGGGGAGCTGTTTTTT	CASRVNRVTGELFF
NA	TRBD2	TRBJ2-3	TRBV6-6	TGTGCCACCCGCGGGGGGCGGGATACGCAGTATTTT	CATRGGRDTQYF
NA	NA	TRBJ2-3	TRBV30	TGTGCCTCCAATAATCCCCCCCCGGGACTGTGGGATACGCAGTATTTT	CASNNPPPGLWDTQYF
NA	TRBD2	TRBJ2-1	TRBV5-1	TGCGCCAGCAGCCCTCGAGCGGGATCCTACAATGAGCAGTTCTTC	CASSPRAGSYNEQFF
NA	NA	TRBJ1-1	TRBV19	TGTGCCAGTAGGGTCACAGGGAACACTGAAGCTTTCTTT	CASRVTGNTEAFF
NA	NA	TRBJ2-5	TRBV18	TGTGCCAGCTCATCACAGGGGACCCAGTACTTC	CASSSQGTQYF
NA	TRBD2	TRBJ2-1	TRBV7-8	TGTGCCAGCAGTCCTAGCGGGAGGGCCTTCAATGAGCAGTTCTTC	CASSPSGRAFNEQFF
once	NA	TRBJ1-5	TRBV5-8	TGTGCCAGCGTATATGGCAATCAGCCCCAGCATTTT	CASVYGNQPQHF
NA	NA	TRBJ1-2	TRBV20-1	TGCAGTGCTAGTCTGTCAGGGTATTCGGATGGCTACACCTTC	CSASLSGYSDGYTF
NA	NA	TRBJ1-5	TRBV5-1	TGCGCCAGCAGCTTGGCGCCGGGACTCCCTAATCAGCCCCAGCATTTT	CASSLAPGLPNQPQHF
NA	NA	TRBJ2-1	TRBV6-5	TGTGCCAGCAGTTACGGCCGGGGCAATGAGCAGTTCTTC	CASSYGRGNEQFF
once	NA	TRBJ1-5	TRBV6-5	TGTGCCAGCAGGTCGGACCAGCCCCAGCATTTT	CASRSDQPQHF
NA	NA	TRBJ2-1	TRBV6-6	TGTGCCAGCAGTTACTCCAGTAGCTCCTACAATGAGCAGTTCTTC	CASSYSSSSYNEQFF
once	NA	TRBJ2-7	TRBV19	TGTGCCCAGCAGGGCGGCTACGAGCAGTACTTC	CAQQGGYEQYF
few	TRBD1	TRBJ1-5	TRBV19	TGTGCCAGTAGGAGACAGGGTCTCAATCAGCCCCAGCATTTT	CASRRQGLNQPQHF
NA	NA	TRBJ2-1	TRBV5-4	TGTGCCAGCAGCTTGTCGGGATACAATGAGCAGTTCTTC	CASSLSGYNEQFF
NA	TRBD1	TRBJ2-3	TRBV7-2	TGTGCCAGCAGCTTAGCCGGGACAGCAGTCACAGATACGCAGTATTTT	CASSLAGTAVTDTQYF
NA	TRBD1	TRBJ2-3	TRBV4-2	TGTGCCAGCAGCCAAGTTCGTGCGGGCACAAAGGGGGCTACGCAGTATTTT	CASSQVRAGTKGATQYF
NA	NA	TRBJ1-1	TRBV29-1	TGCAGCGCCCTGATCCCCCCGGGGAACACTGAAGCTTTCTTT	CSALIPPGNTEAFF
NA	NA	TRBJ2-5	TRBV2	TGTGCCAGCATGCAGAAAGAGACCCAGTACTTC	CASMQKETQYF
few	TRBD2	TRBJ2-7	TRBV5-6	TGTGCCAGCAGCTTGGCCGGCGTTTTCGAGGGACTATCCTACGAGCAGTACTTC	CASSLAGVFEGLSYEQYF
NA	TRBD1	TRBJ2-1	TRBV25-1	TGTGCCAGCAGGGGGACAGGCCGAAATGAGCAGTTCTTC	CASRGTGRNEQFF
once	NA	TRBJ2-1	TRBV11-3	TGTGCCAGCAGCTTAGGTGGAGGGAGAGGCTACAATGAGCAGTTCTTC	CASSLGGGRGYNEQFF
NA	NA	TRBJ1-2	TRBV11-2	TGTGCCAGCAGCTTAAAGGAACTAGGTACCTTC	CASSLKELGTF
NA	NA	TRBJ1-5	TRBV3-1/TRBV3-2	TGTGCCAGCAGCCAGGGGATGAGTCAGCCCCAGCATTTT	CASSQGMSQPQHF
NA	NA	TRBJ1-4	TRBV24-1	TGTGCCACCAGTGACCAACAGGCGGGAAATGAAAAACTGTTTTTT	CATSDQQAGNEKLFF
NA	NA	TRBJ1-3	TRBV2	TGTGCCAGCAGTGGCAGGGGTGAAGGAAACACCATATATTTT	CASSGRGEGNTIYF
NA	TRBD2	TRBJ2-2	TRBV11-3	TGTGCCAGCAGCTCTAGCGGGAGGGACACCGGGGAGCTGTTTTTT	CASSSSGRDTGELFF
NA	TRBD1	TRBJ1-5	TRBV19	TGTGCCAGTAGTATTGGGACAGGGGGCTATCAGCCCCAGCATTTT	CASSIGTGGYQPQHF
NA	NA	TRBJ2-3	TRBV12-3/TRBV12-4	TGTGCCAGCGGGACGAATACGCAGTATTTT	CASGTNTQYF
NA	NA	TRBJ1-1	TRBV5-8	TGTGCCAGCAGCTTGGGAGGAGGCAGCACTGAAGCTTTCTTT	CASSLGGGSTEAFF